This TCR beta chain was recovered during a study of cytomegalovirus exposure and HLA in healthy donors. General observations from the study: A prior analysis recorded that most TCR beta V segments were productive about 87% or about 30% of the time.

As to this clone: The antigen is undetermined.

13 Jbeta primers and 60 Vbeta primers were used for the PCR. Libraries were prepared by immunoSEQ multiplex PCR; TCRdb keeps only in-frame clonotypes and omits some of them. The sample has approximately 130,000 clones; around four fifths are singletons. The receptor's source is a boy younger than 18 in good health and CMV-seronegative. Sequencing was carried out using PBMCs.

CDR3 sequence (DNA): TGTGCCAGCCAGAGATCCACAGCGAACACTGAAGCTTTCTTT. This codes for CASQRSTANTEAFF. The chain combines TRBV2 with TRBJ1-1; D call uncertain. Germline assignment: CDR1 SNHLY and CDR2 FYNNEI. The germline V and J ends were trimmed by 8 bases and 1 base, with 14 bases remaining between them. This CDR3 has 14 residues.